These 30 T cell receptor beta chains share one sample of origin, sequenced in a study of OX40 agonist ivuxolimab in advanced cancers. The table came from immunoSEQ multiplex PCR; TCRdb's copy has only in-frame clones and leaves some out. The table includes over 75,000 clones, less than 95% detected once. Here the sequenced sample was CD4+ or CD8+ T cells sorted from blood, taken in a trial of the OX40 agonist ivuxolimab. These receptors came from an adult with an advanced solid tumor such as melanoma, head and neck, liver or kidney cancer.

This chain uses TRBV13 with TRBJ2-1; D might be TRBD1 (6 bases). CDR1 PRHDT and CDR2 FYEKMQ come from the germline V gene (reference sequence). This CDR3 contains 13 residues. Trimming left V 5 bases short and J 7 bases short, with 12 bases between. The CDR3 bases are TGTGCCAGCAGCCCCAGGGGTTGGAATGAGCAGTTCTTC. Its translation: CASSPRGWNEQFF.

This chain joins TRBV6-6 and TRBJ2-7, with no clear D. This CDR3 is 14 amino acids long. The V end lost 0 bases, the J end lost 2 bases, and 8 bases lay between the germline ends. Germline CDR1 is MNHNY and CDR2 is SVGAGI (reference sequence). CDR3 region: CASSYSSLAYEQYF. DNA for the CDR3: TGTGCCAGCAGTTACTCGTCTCTAGCCTACGAGCAGTACTTC.

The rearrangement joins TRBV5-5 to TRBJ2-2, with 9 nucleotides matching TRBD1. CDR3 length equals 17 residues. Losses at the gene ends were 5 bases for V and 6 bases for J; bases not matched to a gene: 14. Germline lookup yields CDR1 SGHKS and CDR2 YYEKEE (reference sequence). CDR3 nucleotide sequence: TGTGCCAGCAGGCATAAAGGCGGAACAGGGGGCCCCGGGGAGCTGTTTTTT. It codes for CASRHKGGTGGPGELFF.

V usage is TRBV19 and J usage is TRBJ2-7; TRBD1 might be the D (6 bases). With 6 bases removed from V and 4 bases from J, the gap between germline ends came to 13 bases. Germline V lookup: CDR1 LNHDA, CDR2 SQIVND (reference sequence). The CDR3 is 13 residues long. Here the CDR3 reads CASSTPTGYEQYF. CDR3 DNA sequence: TGTGCCAGTAGCACCCCCACAGGGTACGAGCAGTACTTC.

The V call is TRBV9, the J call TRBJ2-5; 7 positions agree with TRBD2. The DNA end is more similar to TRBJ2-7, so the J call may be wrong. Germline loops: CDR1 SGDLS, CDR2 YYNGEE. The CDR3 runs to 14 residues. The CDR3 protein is CASSVAGGGYEQYF. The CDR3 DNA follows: TGTGCCAGCAGCGTAGCGGGAGGAGGATACGAGCAGTACTTC.

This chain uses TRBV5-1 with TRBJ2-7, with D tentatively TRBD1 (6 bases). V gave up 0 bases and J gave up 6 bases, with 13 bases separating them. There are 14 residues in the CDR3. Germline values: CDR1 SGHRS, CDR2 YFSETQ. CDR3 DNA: TGCGCCAGCAGCTTGGGTCCTGGGGGCAGCGAGCAGTACTTC. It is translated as CASSLGPGGSEQYF.

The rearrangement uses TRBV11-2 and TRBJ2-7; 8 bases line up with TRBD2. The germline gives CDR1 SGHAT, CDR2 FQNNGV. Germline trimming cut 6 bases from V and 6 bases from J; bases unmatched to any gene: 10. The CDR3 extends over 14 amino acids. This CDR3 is CASSSSGTSAEQYF. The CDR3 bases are TGTGCCAGCAGTTCCTCCGGGACTAGTGCCGAGCAGTACTTC.

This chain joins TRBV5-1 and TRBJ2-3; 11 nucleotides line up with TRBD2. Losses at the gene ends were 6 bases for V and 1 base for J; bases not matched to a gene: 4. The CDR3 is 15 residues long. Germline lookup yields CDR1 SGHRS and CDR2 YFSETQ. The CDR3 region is CASTGTSGGTDTQYF. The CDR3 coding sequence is TGCGCCAGCACCGGGACTAGCGGAGGCACAGATACGCAGTATTTT. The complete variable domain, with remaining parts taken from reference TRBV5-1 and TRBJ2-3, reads KAGVTQTPRYLIKTRGQQVTLSCSPISGHRSVSWYQQTPGQGLQFLFEYFSETQRNKGNFPGRFSGRQFSNSRSEMNVSTLELGDSALYLCASTGTSGGTDTQYFGPGTRLTVL.

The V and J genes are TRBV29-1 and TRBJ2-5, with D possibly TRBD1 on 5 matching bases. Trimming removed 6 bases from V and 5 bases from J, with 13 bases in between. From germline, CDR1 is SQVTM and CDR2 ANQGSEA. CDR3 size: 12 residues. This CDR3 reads CSVQGLQETQYF. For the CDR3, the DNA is TGCAGCGTCCAGGGTCTTCAGGAGACCCAGTACTTC.

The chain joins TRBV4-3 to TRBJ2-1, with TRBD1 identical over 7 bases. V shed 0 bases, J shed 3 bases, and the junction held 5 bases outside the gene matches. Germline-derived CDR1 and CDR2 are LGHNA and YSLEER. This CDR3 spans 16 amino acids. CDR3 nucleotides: TGCGCCAGCAGCCAAGAAAACCGACAGGGCTACAATGAGCAGTTCTTC. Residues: CASSQENRQGYNEQFF.

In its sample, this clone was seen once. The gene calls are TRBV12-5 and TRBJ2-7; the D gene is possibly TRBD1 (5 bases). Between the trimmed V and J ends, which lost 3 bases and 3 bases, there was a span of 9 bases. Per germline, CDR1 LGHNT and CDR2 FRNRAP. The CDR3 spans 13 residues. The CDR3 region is CASGLEQVYEQYF. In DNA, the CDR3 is TGTGCTAGTGGTTTAGAACAGGTCTACGAGCAGTACTTC.

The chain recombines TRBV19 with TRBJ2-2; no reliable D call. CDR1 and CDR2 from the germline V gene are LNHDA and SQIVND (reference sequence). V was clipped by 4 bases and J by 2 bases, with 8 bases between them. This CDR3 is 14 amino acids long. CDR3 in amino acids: CASSRSRNTGELFF. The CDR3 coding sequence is TGTGCCAGTAGTAGGTCTAGAAACACCGGGGAGCTGTTTTTT.

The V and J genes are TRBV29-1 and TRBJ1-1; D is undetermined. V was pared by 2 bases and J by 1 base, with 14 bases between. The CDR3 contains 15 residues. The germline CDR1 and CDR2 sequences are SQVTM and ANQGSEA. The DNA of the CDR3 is TGCAGCGTTGAAACTGGAGGGTTGGGGAACACTGAAGCTTTCTTT. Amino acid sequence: CSVETGGLGNTEAFF.

For the CDR3, the DNA is TGCAGCGTTGAAAAGGGGATTGGGGTTGAAAATGAGCAGTTCTTC. This translates into CSVEKGIGVENEQFF. V is TRBV29-1 and J is TRBJ2-1, with TRBD1 as a possible D gene (5 bases). Per germline, CDR1 SQVTM and CDR2 ANQGSEA. Trimming shortened V by 2 bases and J by 7 bases, and 18 bases separated the two germline ends. This CDR3 has 15 amino acids.

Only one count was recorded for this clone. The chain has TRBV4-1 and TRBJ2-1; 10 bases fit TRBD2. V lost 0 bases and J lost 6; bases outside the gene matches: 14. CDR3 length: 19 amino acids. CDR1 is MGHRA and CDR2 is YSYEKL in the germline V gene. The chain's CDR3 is CASSQDRVSGRALTNEQFF. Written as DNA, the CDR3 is TGCGCCAGCAGCCAAGATCGAGTCAGCGGGAGGGCCCTGACCAATGAGCAGTTCTTC.

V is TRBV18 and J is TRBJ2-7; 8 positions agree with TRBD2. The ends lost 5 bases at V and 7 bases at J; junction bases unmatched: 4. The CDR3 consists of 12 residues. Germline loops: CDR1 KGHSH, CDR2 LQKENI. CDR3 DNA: TGTGCCAGCTCAGCCGGGGGGGATGAGCAGTACTTC. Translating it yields CASSAGGDEQYF.

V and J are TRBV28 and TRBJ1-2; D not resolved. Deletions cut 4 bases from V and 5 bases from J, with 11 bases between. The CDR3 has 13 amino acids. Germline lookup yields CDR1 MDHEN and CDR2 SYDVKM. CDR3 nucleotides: TGTGCCAGCAGTTCCAGTTTTTTTTATGGCTACACCTTC. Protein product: CASSSSFFYGYTF.

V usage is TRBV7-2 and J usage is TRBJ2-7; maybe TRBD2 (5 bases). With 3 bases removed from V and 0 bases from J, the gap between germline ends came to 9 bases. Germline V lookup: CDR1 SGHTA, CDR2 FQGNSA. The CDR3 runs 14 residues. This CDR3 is CASSFERNSYEQYF. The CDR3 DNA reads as TGTGCCAGCAGCTTCGAGCGGAACTCCTACGAGCAGTACTTC.

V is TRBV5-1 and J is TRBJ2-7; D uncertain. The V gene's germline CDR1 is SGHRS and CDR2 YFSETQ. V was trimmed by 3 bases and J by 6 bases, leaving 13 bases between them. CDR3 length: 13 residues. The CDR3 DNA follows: TGCGCCAGCAGCTGGTCTAGTTCAAGCGAGCAGTACTTC. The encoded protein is CASSWSSSSEQYF.

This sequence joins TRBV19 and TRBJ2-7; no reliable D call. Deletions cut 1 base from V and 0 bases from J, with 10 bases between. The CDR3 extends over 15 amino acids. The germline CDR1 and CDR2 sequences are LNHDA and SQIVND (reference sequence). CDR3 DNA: TGTGCCAGTAGTATAGGAGTCAGCTACTCCTACGAGCAGTACTTC. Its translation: CASSIGVSYSYEQYF.

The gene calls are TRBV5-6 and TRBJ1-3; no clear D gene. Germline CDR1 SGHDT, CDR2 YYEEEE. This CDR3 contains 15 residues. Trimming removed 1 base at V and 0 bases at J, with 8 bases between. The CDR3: CASSLYGFSGNTIYF. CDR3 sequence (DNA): TGTGCCAGCAGCTTGTACGGGTTCTCTGGAAACACCATATATTTT.

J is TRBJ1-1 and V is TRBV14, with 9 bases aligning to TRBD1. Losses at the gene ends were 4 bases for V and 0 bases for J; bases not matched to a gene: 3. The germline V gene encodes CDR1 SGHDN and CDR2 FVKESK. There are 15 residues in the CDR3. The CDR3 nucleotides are TGTGCCAGCAGCCGCTGGACAGGGGTGAACACTGAAGCTTTCTTT. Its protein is CASSRWTGVNTEAFF.

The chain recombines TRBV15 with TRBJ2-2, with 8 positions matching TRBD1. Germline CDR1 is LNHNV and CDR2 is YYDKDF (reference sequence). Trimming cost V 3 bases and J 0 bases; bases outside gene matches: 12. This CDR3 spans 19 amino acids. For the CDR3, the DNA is TGTGCCACCAGCAGGTGGTCAGGGGGCGGAACGGCGAACACCGGGGAGCTGTTTTTT. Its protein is CATSRWSGGGTANTGELFF.

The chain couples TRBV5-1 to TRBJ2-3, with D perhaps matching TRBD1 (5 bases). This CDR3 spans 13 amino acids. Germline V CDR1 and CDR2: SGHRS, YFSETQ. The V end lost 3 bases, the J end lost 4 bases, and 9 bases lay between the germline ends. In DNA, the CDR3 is TGCGCCAGCAGCTCCAGGGTTTCAGATACGCAGTATTTT. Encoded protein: CASSSRVSDTQYF. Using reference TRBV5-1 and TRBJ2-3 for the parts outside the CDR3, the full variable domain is KAGVTQTPRYLIKTRGQQVTLSCSPISGHRSVSWYQQTPGQGLQFLFEYFSETQRNKGNFPGRFSGRQFSNSRSEMNVSTLELGDSALYLCASSSRVSDTQYFGPGTRLTVL.

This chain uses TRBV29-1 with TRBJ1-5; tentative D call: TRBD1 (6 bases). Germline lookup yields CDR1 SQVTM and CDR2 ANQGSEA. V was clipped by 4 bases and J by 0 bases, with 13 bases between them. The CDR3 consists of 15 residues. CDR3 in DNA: TGCAGCGTTGTCTGGGGGCTCCATAGCAATCAGCCCCAGCATTTT. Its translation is CSVVWGLHSNQPQHF.

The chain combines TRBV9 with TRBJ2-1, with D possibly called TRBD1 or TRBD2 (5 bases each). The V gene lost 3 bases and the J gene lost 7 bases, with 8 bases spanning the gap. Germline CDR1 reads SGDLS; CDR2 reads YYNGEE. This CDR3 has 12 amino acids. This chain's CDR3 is CASSGGRNEQFF. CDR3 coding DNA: TGTGCCAGCAGCGGGGGACGGAATGAGCAGTTCTTC.

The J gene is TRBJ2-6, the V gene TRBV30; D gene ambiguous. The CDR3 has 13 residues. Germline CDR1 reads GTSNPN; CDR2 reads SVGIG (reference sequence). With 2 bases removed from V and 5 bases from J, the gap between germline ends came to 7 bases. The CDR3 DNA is TGTGCCTGGAGTCCTTCCTGGGCCAACGTCCTGACTTTC. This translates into CAWSPSWANVLTF. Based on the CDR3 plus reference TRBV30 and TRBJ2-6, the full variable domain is SQTIHQWPATLVQPVGSPLSLECTVEGTSNPNLYWYRQAAGRGLQLLFYSVGIGQISSEVPQNLSASRPQDRQFILSSKKLLLSDSGFYLCAWSPSWANVLTFGAGSRLTVL.

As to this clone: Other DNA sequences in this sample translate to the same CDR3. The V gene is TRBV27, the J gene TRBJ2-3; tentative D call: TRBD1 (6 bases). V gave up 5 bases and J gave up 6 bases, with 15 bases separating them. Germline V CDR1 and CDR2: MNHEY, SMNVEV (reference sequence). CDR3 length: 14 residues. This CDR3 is CASSLDSLADTQYF. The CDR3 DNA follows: TGTGCCAGCAGTCTGGACAGCCTGGCGGATACGCAGTATTTT.

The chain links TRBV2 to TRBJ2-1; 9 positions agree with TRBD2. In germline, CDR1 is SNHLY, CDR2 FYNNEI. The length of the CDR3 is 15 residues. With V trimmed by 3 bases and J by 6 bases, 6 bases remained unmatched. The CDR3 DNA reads TGTGCCAGCAGTGAGATAGCGGGAGTTAGCAATGAGCAGTTCTTC. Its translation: CASSEIAGVSNEQFF. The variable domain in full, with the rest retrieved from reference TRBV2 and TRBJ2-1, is EPEVTQTPSHQVTQMGQEVILRCVPISNHLYFYWYRQILGQKVEFLVSFYNNEISEKSEIFDDQFSVERPDGSNFTLKIRSTKLEDSAMYFCASSEIAGVSNEQFFGPGTRLTVL.

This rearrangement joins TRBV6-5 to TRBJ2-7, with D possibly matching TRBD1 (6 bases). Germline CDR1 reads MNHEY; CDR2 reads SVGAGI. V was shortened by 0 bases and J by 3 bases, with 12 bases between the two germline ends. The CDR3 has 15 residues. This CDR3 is CASSYSRDTGYEQYF. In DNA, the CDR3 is TGTGCCAGCAGTTACTCGAGGGACACCGGCTACGAGCAGTACTTC.